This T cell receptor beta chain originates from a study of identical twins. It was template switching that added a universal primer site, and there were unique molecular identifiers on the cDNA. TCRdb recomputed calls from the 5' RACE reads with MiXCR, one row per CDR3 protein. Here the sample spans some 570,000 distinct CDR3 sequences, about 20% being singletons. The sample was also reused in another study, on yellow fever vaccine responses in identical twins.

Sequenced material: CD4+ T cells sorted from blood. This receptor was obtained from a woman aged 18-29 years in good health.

The CDR3 coding sequence is TGCAGTGCCGTAGGGACAGGTACAAAGACCCAGTACTTC. It specifies CSAVGTGTKTQYF. V usage is TRBV20-1 and J usage is TRBJ2-5; 8 nucleotides align to TRBD1. This CDR3 is built from 13 residues. V shed 6 bases, J shed 6 bases, and the junction held 9 bases outside the gene matches. Germline CDR1 DFQATT, CDR2 SNEGSKA (reference sequence).